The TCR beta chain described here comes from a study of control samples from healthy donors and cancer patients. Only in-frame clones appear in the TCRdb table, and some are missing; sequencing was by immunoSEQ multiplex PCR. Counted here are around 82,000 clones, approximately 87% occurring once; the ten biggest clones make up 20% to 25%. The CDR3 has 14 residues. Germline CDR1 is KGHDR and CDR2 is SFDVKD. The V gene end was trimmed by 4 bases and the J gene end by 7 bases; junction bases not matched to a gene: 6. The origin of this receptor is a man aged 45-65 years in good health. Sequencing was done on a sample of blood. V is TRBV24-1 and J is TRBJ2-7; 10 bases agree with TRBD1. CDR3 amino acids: CATSEGQGRDEQYF. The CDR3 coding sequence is TGTGCCACCAGTGAGGGACAGGGGAGAGATGAGCAGTACTTC.